Sequencing of this TCR beta chain was carried out in a study of T cell responses to AZD1222 COVID-19 vaccine. Profiled with immunoSEQ multiplex PCR; TCRdb holds only in-frame clones, not every one. The data show 150,000 to 200,000 clones, about 85% seen once. CDR1 is LGHDT and CDR2 is YNNKEL in the germline V gene (reference sequence). There are 14 residues in the CDR3. V dropped 6 bases and J dropped 7 bases, with 18 bases sitting between them. The chain recombines TRBV3-1 (or the pseudogene TRBV3-2) with TRBJ1-1; D is perhaps TRBD1 (6 bases). This TCR derives from an adult in good health. The input for sequencing was peripheral blood, taken on day 0 of AZD1222 vaccination. This CDR3 is CASSPHSSGDEAFF. The CDR3 DNA reads as TGTGCCAGCAGTCCACATTCCTCAGGGGATGAAGCTTTCTTT.